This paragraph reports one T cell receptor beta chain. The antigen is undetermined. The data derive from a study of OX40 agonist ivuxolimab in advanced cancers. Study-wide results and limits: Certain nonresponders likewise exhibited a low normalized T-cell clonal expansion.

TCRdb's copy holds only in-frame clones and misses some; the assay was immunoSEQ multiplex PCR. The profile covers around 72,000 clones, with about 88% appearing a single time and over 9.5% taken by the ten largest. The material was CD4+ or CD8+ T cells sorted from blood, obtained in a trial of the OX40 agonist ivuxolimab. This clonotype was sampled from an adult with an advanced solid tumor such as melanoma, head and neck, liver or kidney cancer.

CDR3 amino acids: CASSFSSGPGRRYEQYF. CDR3 DNA sequence: TGTGCCAGCAGCTTTAGTTCTGGGCCGGGGCGACGGTACGAGCAGTACTTC. The chain recombines TRBV5-6 with TRBJ2-5, with D perhaps TRBD1 or TRBD2 (5 bases each). Gene TRBJ2-7 matches the end of the DNA better, so the J call may be wrong. Germline V gives CDR1 SGHDT, CDR2 YYEEEE. The CDR3 has 17 amino acids.